One and the same sample provided the 24 T cell receptor beta chains below, sequenced in a study of identical twins (dated by TCRdb to the mid-2010s). The library was produced with 5' RACE. The sequencing machine was an Illumina HiSeq 2000. TCRdb took the public reads, trimmed them with fastp at Q25, ran MiXCR for clone calling and kept in-frame beta chains. Entries that share a CDR3 protein sequence are merged under the most common genes and DNA. This sample holds just over 500,000 distinct CDR3 sequences; about 20% were observed only once. The ten largest clonotypes hold approximately 0.95% of the sample. The sample also formed part of further work on T cells expressing NK-cell markers.

Input material: CD4+ T cells sorted from blood. These TCRs come from a woman aged 18-29 years in good health.

The genes are TRBV18 and TRBJ2-1; 11 nucleotides align to TRBD2. V gave up 4 bases and J gave up 7 bases; unmatched junction bases: 15. The CDR3 extends over 18 amino acids. CDR1 and CDR2 (germline): KGHSH, LQKENI. The CDR3 reads CASSLRYVAGGPRNEQFF. The CDR3 region has the DNA TGTGCCAGCTCACTGAGATACGTAGCGGGAGGGCCGAGGAATGAGCAGTTCTTC.

There are a few counts of this clonotype. V is TRBV27 and J is TRBJ1-1; TRBD1 is a possible D gene (6 bases). This CDR3 comprises 15 residues. V was pared by 8 bases and J by 3 bases, with 19 bases between. CDR1 is MNHEY, CDR2 SMNVEV, per germline (reference sequence). The CDR3 coding sequence is TGTGCCAGCTCTATTACCGGGGGCGCCTACACTGAAGCTTTCTTT. Encoded protein: CASSITGGAYTEAFF.

This sequence joins TRBV10-3 and TRBJ2-3, with D unresolved. The CDR3 extends over 15 amino acids. Trimming removed 10 bases from V and 0 bases from J, with 17 bases in between. Germline CDR1 ENHRY, CDR2 SYGVKD. The CDR3 sequence: CATSPRVRSTDTQYF. CDR3 DNA: TGTGCCACCTCCCCAAGGGTCCGAAGCACAGATACGCAGTATTTT.

The genes are TRBV5-6 and TRBJ2-7; D assignment may be TRBD1 or TRBD2 (5 bases each). V lost 6 bases and J lost 7, with 11 bases in between. Germline V CDR1 and CDR2: SGHDT, YYEEEE. This CDR3 spans 11 amino acids. Here the CDR3 DNA reads TGTGCCAGCACCCGCGAGGGGGAGCAGTACTTC. This encodes CASTREGEQYF. Full variable domain (missing parts from reference TRBV5-6 and TRBJ2-7): DAGVTQSPTHLIKTRGQQVTLRCSPKSGHDTVSWYQQALGQGPQFIFQYYEEEERQRGNFPDRFSGHQFPNYSSELNVNALLLGDSALYLCASTREGEQYFGPGTRLTVT.

The chain carries TRBV5-5 and TRBJ1-1, with unresolved D. Germline lookup yields CDR1 SGHKS and CDR2 YYEKEE (reference sequence). Trimming stripped 2 bases from V and 5 bases from J, with 13 bases between. CDR3 size: 14 residues. CDR3: CASSLLWDATEAFF. CDR3 nucleotides: TGTGCCAGCAGCTTACTGTGGGATGCAACTGAAGCTTTCTTT. The variable domain in full, completed from reference TRBV5-5 and TRBJ1-1, reads DAGVTQSPTHLIKTRGQQVTLRCSPISGHKSVSWYQQVLGQGPQFIFQYYEKEERGRGNFPDRFSARQFPNYSSELNVNALLLGDSALYLCASSLLWDATEAFFGQGTRLTVV.

V gene TRBV10-1 combines with J gene TRBJ2-5; a possible D gene is TRBD2 (5 bases). The CDR3 loop spans 12 amino acids. Germline V gene sequence: CDR1 WNHNN, CDR2 SYGVQD (reference sequence). V was trimmed by 3 bases and J by 7 bases, leaving 9 bases between them. The DNA for the CDR3 is TGCGCCAGCAGTGATCCTGCGGGGACCCAGTACTTC. Translating gives CASSDPAGTQYF.

The chain links TRBV5-1 to TRBJ2-5; D is uncertain. The length of the CDR3 is 13 residues. From germline, CDR1 is SGHRS and CDR2 YFSETQ. Trimming pared 5 bases from V and 4 bases from J, leaving 12 bases between. CDR3 loop: CASSVSPAETQYF. The CDR3 DNA is TGCGCCAGCAGTGTTTCCCCTGCAGAGACCCAGTACTTC.

This clonotype has more than one count but fewer than ten. The V call is TRBV10-3, the J call TRBJ2-7; D could derive from TRBD1 or TRBD2 (5 bases each). V was pared by 5 bases and J by 0 bases, with 17 bases between. CDR1 and CDR2 from the germline V gene are ENHRY and SYGVKD. This CDR3 has 16 amino acids. The chain's CDR3 is CAISPSAGTASYEQYF. The CDR3 DNA is TGTGCCATCAGTCCTTCCGCCGGGACCGCCTCCTACGAGCAGTACTTC.

This sequence joins TRBV5-1 and TRBJ2-3; 8 positions agree with TRBD2. The CDR3 spans 14 residues. Germline V gene sequence: CDR1 SGHRS, CDR2 YFSETQ. With V trimmed by 8 bases and J by 2 bases, 7 bases remained unmatched. The CDR3 nucleotides are TGCGCCAGTCGTAGCGGGACTCTCACAGATACGCAGTATTTT. Amino acid sequence: CASRSGTLTDTQYF.

This clonotype was picked up a small number of times. The chain employs TRBV7-2 and TRBJ2-7; D is tentatively TRBD1 or TRBD2 (5 bases each). V was clipped by 7 bases and J by 4 bases, with 17 bases between them. The CDR3 has 14 amino acids. The V gene's germline CDR1 is SGHTA and CDR2 FQGNSA. The CDR3 sequence: CASNTPGTKYEQYF. CDR3 DNA: TGTGCCAGCAATACCCCCGGGACCAAGTACGAGCAGTACTTC.

The chain couples TRBV7-2 to TRBJ2-1, with 12 nucleotides matching TRBD2. Germline CDR1 is SGHTA and CDR2 is FQGNSA. The CDR3 extends over 17 amino acids. V shed 4 bases and J 9 bases; nucleotides not matched to a gene: 13. Written as DNA, the CDR3 is TGTGCCAGCAGCTCCCGACTAGCGGGAGAAGGTAGAGGTGAGCAGTTCTTC. Translating gives CASSSRLAGEGRGEQFF.

The genes are TRBV20-1 and TRBJ2-5, with 8 bases fitting TRBD2. CDR1 and CDR2 from the germline V gene are DFQATT and SNEGSKA (reference sequence). The CDR3 is 12 amino acids. Trimming removed 5 bases from V and 5 bases from J; junction bases left unmatched: 4. CDR3 residues: CSASGLAETQYF. The CDR3 DNA reads as TGCAGTGCTTCTGGACTAGCCGAGACCCAGTACTTC.

This clonotype came up once. The J gene is TRBJ2-2, the V gene TRBV5-6; D unclear. Trimming shortened V by 1 base and J by 4 bases, and 8 bases separated the two germline ends. The germline gives CDR1 SGHDT, CDR2 YYEEEE. The CDR3 covers 14 residues. CDR3 coding DNA: TGTGCCAGCAGCTTGAAACTCCTCACCGGGGAGCTGTTTTTT. Amino acid sequence: CASSLKLLTGELFF.

This clonotype was seen only a few times. The chain carries TRBV7-9 and TRBJ1-6; 8 bases match TRBD1. CDR3 length: 15 amino acids. CDR1 and CDR2 (germline): SEHNR, FQNEAQ (reference sequence). Losses at the gene ends were 5 bases for V and 9 bases for J; bases not matched to a gene: 9. CDR3 nucleotides: TGTGCCAGCAGCCCCTTGACAGGGGTGGGTTCACCCCTCCACTTT. Amino acids: CASSPLTGVGSPLHF.

The rearrangement links TRBV6-1 to TRBJ2-3, with D perhaps matching TRBD1 or TRBD2 (6 bases each). The germline V and J ends were trimmed by 4 bases and 5 bases, with 16 bases remaining between them. Germline V gives CDR1 MNHNS, CDR2 SASEGT. CDR3 length: 15 residues. This chain's CDR3 is CASSVTGRSGDTQYF. In nucleotides, the CDR3 is TGTGCCAGCAGTGTTACAGGGAGGTCCGGAGATACGCAGTATTTT.

This clonotype turned up a few times. V is TRBV20-1 and J is TRBJ2-7, with 10 bases fitting TRBD1. The ends lost 5 bases at V and 6 bases at J; junction bases unmatched: 4. CDR3 length equals 12 residues. Germline CDR1 reads DFQATT; CDR2 reads SNEGSKA (reference sequence). CDR3 residues: CSAGDRGVEQYF. The DNA of the CDR3 is TGCAGTGCTGGGGACAGGGGAGTCGAGCAGTACTTC.

The chain combines TRBV6-1 with TRBJ1-2; 7 bases fit TRBD1. With V trimmed by 7 bases and J by 3 bases, 5 bases remained unmatched. The CDR3 runs to 13 residues. Germline V gene lookup returns CDR1 MNHNS and CDR2 SASEGT. CDR3 protein: CASTVQGDYGYTF. CDR3 nucleotide sequence: TGTGCCAGCACCGTTCAGGGGGACTATGGCTACACCTTC.

The V gene is TRBV29-1, the J gene TRBJ1-1, with D uncertain. There are 11 residues in the CDR3. Deletions cut 4 bases from V and 6 bases from J, with 9 bases between. CDR1 and CDR2 (germline): SQVTM, ANQGSEA. CDR3 region: CSVGSVSEAFF. CDR3 nucleotides: TGCAGCGTTGGCTCGGTTTCTGAAGCTTTCTTT.

The chain combines TRBV7-6 with TRBJ2-2, with a possible D match to TRBD2 (5 bases). Trimming took off 5 bases at V and 6 bases at J, with 25 bases between the two ends. This CDR3 spans 18 amino acids. Germline lookup yields CDR1 SGHVS and CDR2 FNYEAQ. In nucleotides, the CDR3 is TGTGCCAGCAGCGAAACGTTCCCAGACTATGTCGACGCCGGGGAGCTGTTTTTT. Translated: CASSETFPDYVDAGELFF.

There are a few counts of this clonotype. This chain connects TRBV29-1 to TRBJ2-1; D is possibly TRBD1 or TRBD2 (6 bases each). V was pared by 3 bases and J by 12 bases, with 27 bases between. The CDR3 has 16 residues. CDR1 and CDR2 (germline): SQVTM, ANQGSEA. Here the CDR3 DNA reads TGCAGCGTTGATGGGCAGGGGCCGCTAGGAGGGATGGGGCAGTTCTTC. It translates to CSVDGQGPLGGMGQFF.

This clonotype came up a few times. V is TRBV20-1 and J is TRBJ1-1, with 9 nucleotides matching TRBD1. The CDR3 loop spans 14 amino acids. The V and J ends lost 6 bases and 5 bases, in that order; junction bases with no gene match: 10. Germline CDR1 DFQATT, CDR2 SNEGSKA (reference sequence). The CDR3 protein is CSAVGTGRGTEAFF. CDR3 nucleotides: TGCAGTGCCGTCGGGACAGGGAGAGGGACTGAAGCTTTCTTT.

This clonotype was picked up a small number of times. This chain joins TRBV20-1 and TRBJ2-7, with 8 bases aligning to TRBD2. Per the germline V gene, CDR1 is DFQATT and CDR2 is SNEGSKA (reference sequence). Trimming took 1 base from V and 4 from J; bases not matched to a gene: 3. CDR3 length: 13 amino acids. The CDR3 DNA reads as TGCAGTGCTAGAGGTCCGGGAGGGTACGAGCAGTACTTC. Translating it yields CSARGPGGYEQYF.

This sequence joins TRBV29-1 and TRBJ2-7, with TRBD2 matching over 11 bases. The length of the CDR3 is 15 residues. The V gene end was trimmed by 7 bases and the J gene end by 6 bases; junction bases not matched to a gene: 14. Per the germline V gene, CDR1 is SQVTM and CDR2 is ANQGSEA. The CDR3 sequence is CSASRRLAGGVEQYF. CDR3 nucleotides: TGCAGCGCCTCAAGGCGGCTAGCGGGGGGTGTCGAGCAGTACTTC.

The chain recombines TRBV5-1 with TRBJ2-6; D is unresolved. The ends were cut back, 0 bases at V and 1 base at J, with 8 bases in the middle. The length of the CDR3 is 16 residues. Germline V gene data show CDR1 as SGHRS and CDR2 as YFSETQ. CDR3 in amino acids: CASSLGGYSGANVLTF. The CDR3 nucleotides read TGCGCCAGCAGCTTGGGCGGCTATTCTGGGGCCAACGTCCTGACTTTC.